This T cell receptor (beta chain) was identified in a study of cytomegalovirus exposure and HLA in healthy donors. Study context: A later analysis reported the same platform for the roughly 120 validation repertoires and the approximately 670 first-cohort repertoires.

The CDR3 spans 17 residues. The trim removed 5 bases at V and 4 bases at J, leaving 14 bases unmatched. Germline CDR1 SGHVS, CDR2 FQNEAQ. Sequencing was performed with immunoSEQ multiplex PCR; in TCRdb, only in-frame clones are kept and a portion is missing. Of approximately 120,000 clones listed, around 90% were seen once; the top ten hold 1.5% to 2%. Input material: PBMCs. This clonotype originated in a woman younger than 35 in good health and CMV-seronegative. The rearrangement uses TRBV7-8 and TRBJ2-3; 8 bases match TRBD2. The CDR3, as DNA: TGTGCCAGCAGCCCAACCGAGCGGGGGCGTGGGGCAGATACGCAGTATTTT. It codes for CASSPTERGRGADTQYF. The variable domain in full, completed from reference TRBV7-8 and TRBJ2-3, reads GAGVSQSPRYKVAKRGQDVALRCDPISGHVSLFWYQQALGQGPEFLTYFQNEAQLDKSGLPSDRFFAERPEGSVSTLKIQRTQQEDSAVYLCASSPTERGRGADTQYFGPGTRLTVL.